The present entry profiles one T cell receptor (beta chain) with its context. Its antigen has not been determined. No much larger clonotype is one base removed from it; base qualities were not supplied. These data come from a study of blood T cell repertoires in COVID-19 (dated by TCRdb to about 2020). About the full investigation: Samples covering the acute and convalescent phases of COVID-19 were provided by collaborators in the United States, Italy and Spain. The prospective study material was composed of cDNA or gDNA derived from T cells, B-cell-depleted T cells, or PBMCs. Deeply sampled blood TCRbeta repertoires from subjects exposed to, actively infected with, or recovered from COVID-19 were included in the dataset. The repertoires were made available in a free public database intended to serve as a resource for research on the immune response to SARS-CoV-2. Samples came from the ongoing ImmuneRACE study (first 160 participants) plus 1,254 subjects from 6 global collaborators. Sample metadata almost always included a de-identified subject ID, COVID-19 status, age in years and sex. Where HLA class I and class II types were available, the types were taken from metadata supplied by the sample provider, not from assay-based typing.

Whole blood was collected in K2EDTA tubes by collaborating institutions according to the institutions' own protocols. For TCRbeta analysis, collaborators shipped samples in one of three forms: frozen whole blood, isolated PBMCs, or DNA extracted from either of those sample types. TCRbeta CDR3 regions were amplified from genomic DNA using the immunoSEQ Assay, a bias-controlled multiplex PCR. Concerning the study's data processing: The number of nucleated cells in each sample was estimated by amplification of reference gene primers within the assay. To quantify the absolute abundance of each unique TCRbeta CDR3 rearrangement, sequence reads were collapsed and filtered. For each sample, productive Simpson clonality was calculated as the square root of Simpson's diversity index across productive rearrangements. Held by TCRdb, this immuneACCESS table contains in-frame sequences only and omits some clones. Under half of the omission traces to an unresolved V gene where checked; the cause of the rest is unknown. V, J and clone size are taken as reported in that table, and D and trimming were inferred from the DNA itself. For this sample there are around 320,000 clones; 65% to 90% appear just once. The ten largest account for around 7.8% of the sample.

Results the study describes overall, beyond this receptor: The amount of clinical and demographic metadata varied by source and participant and was provided uncurated.

CDR1 and CDR2 were assigned from the germline V gene (reference sequence) as SGHNT and YYREEE. The V and J ends are trimmed by 3 bases and 4 bases, leaving 14 bases between them. There are 15 amino acids in the CDR3, from cysteine to phenylalanine inclusive. Only the CDR3 part of the read is kept: 45 bases, read in frame from the first base. The sequence is built from TRBV5-4 and TRBJ1-3, and the D gene may be TRBD1, 6 bases matching. The receptor was derived from a human donor in a cohort sampled during active COVID-19. Material for sequencing was peripheral blood. Here is the DNA: TGTGCCAGCAGCTCGGCGGGGGCGTTAGGAAACACCATATATTTT. It encodes CASSSAGALGNTIYF. With the portions outside the CDR3 filled from the reference TRBV5-4 and TRBJ1-3 genes, the complete variable region becomes ETGVTQSPTHLIKTRGQQVTLRCSSQSGHNTVSWYQQALGQGPQFIFQYYREEENGRGNFPPRFSGLQFPNYSSELNVNALELDDSALYLCASSSAGALGNTIYFGEGSWLTVV.